Sequencing of this T cell receptor (beta chain) was carried out in a study of regulatory T cells in long-lasting Graves disease. Library construction for TCR beta used iRepertoire HTBI primers and Arm-PCR of CDR3 regions. MiXCR was run by TCRdb on the multiplex PCR reads, yielding one entry per CDR3 protein. This table holds over 500,000 distinct CDR3 sequences, less than 20% found once. The time point denotes: newly diagnosed GD, antithyroid drugs for less than 3 months. RNA extracted from PBMCs served as the sequencing template. Comment on this clonotype: A junction end diverges from the germline sequence, so it may reflect a read error.

In addition, the sample was reused for a study of T cells in Graves' hyperthyroidism and ophthalmopathy. That work states: Graves' hyperthyroidism was deemed stable absent ophthalmopathy progression within 18 months.

Here the sequenced sample was peripheral blood mononuclear cells (PBMCs), taken at new diagnosis, from a patient treated with antithyroid drugs. The receptor's source is a woman in her 30s with Graves disease.

CDR3 bases: TGTGCCAGCAGCCCGGGACAGGGGGAACCCTACGAGCAGCACTTC. Translated: CASSPGQGEPYEQHF. V is TRBV11-2 and J is TRBJ2-7; 11 nucleotides align to TRBD1. In germline, CDR1 is SGHAT, CDR2 FQNNGV. CDR3 size: 15 residues. Complete variable domain (other parts from reference TRBV11-2 and TRBJ2-7): EAGVAQSPRYKIIEKRQSVAFWCNPISGHATLYWYQQILGQGPKLLIQFQNNGVVDDSQLPKDRFSAERLKGVDSTLKIQPAKLEDSAVYLCASSPGQGEPYEQHFGPGTRLTVT.